This is a list of T cell receptor beta chains from one sample in a study of blood T cell repertoires in COVID-19. Profiling relied on immunoSEQ multiplex PCR, and the TCRdb table lists in-frame clones only, not all of them. The data contain roughly 120,000 clones, approximately 82% of them singletons. Sequencing input: peripheral blood. The receptors shown here come from a man between 25 and 39 years old with acute or convalescent COVID-19. Both conserved end residues are part of each CDR3. The order of the fields is clone size, V gene, D gene, J gene, CDR3 protein, CDR3 DNA. D genes are given only for firm matches. Clone size is given for some rows only: seen once, a few or many times, or a class if the clone is expanded.

abundance: NA; v_gene: TRBV5-4; d_gene: NA; j_gene: TRBJ1-5; CDR3aa: CASSLAGGDQPPHF; CDR3nt: TGTGCCAGCAGCTTGGCTGGGGGCGATCAGCCCCCGCATTTT
abundance: few; v_gene: TRBV5-4; d_gene: NA; j_gene: TRBJ1-6; CDR3aa: CASSSAGSPLHF; CDR3nt: TGTGCCAGCAGCTCGGCGGGGTCACCCCTCCACTTT
abundance: NA; v_gene: TRBV14; d_gene: NA; j_gene: TRBJ1-2; CDR3aa: CASSQVPSYGYTF; CDR3nt: TGTGCCAGCAGCCAAGTCCCGTCCTATGGCTACACCTTC
abundance: NA; v_gene: TRBV2; d_gene: NA; j_gene: TRBJ2-1; CDR3aa: CASSPRAGSYNEQFF; CDR3nt: TGTGCCAGCAGTCCGCGGGCGGGCTCCTACAATGAGCAGTTCTTC
abundance: NA; v_gene: TRBV30; d_gene: TRBD1; j_gene: TRBJ1-2; CDR3aa: CALTGPANYGYTF; CDR3nt: TGTGCCTTGACAGGGCCTGCTAACTATGGCTACACCTTC
abundance: NA; v_gene: TRBV9; d_gene: TRBD2; j_gene: TRBJ2-3; CDR3aa: CASSVEGAGDGTDTQYF; CDR3nt: TGTGCCAGCAGCGTAGAGGGAGCGGGAGACGGCACAGATACGCAGTATTTT
abundance: NA; v_gene: TRBV9; d_gene: NA; j_gene: TRBJ1-1; CDR3aa: CASSGGGAVLGTEAFF; CDR3nt: TGTGCCAGCAGCGGAGGGGGTGCGGTACTCGGAACTGAAGCTTTCTTT
abundance: NA; v_gene: TRBV5-6; d_gene: TRBD1; j_gene: TRBJ1-2; CDR3aa: CASSRDRGYGYTF; CDR3nt: TGTGCCAGCAGTCGCGACAGGGGGTATGGCTACACCTTC
abundance: NA; v_gene: TRBV27; d_gene: NA; j_gene: TRBJ1-3; CDR3aa: CASSELAGGRNTIYF; CDR3nt: TGTGCCAGCAGTGAACTTGCGGGCGGAAGAAACACCATATATTTT
abundance: NA; v_gene: TRBV6-5; d_gene: TRBD1; j_gene: TRBJ1-2; CDR3aa: CASSFSTGGYGYTF; CDR3nt: TGTGCCAGCAGTTTTTCGACAGGGGGCTATGGCTACACCTTC
abundance: once; v_gene: TRBV18; d_gene: TRBD1; j_gene: TRBJ2-3; CDR3aa: CASSPRTGPSDTQYF; CDR3nt: TGTGCCAGCTCACCAAGGACAGGCCCCTCTGATACGCAGTATTTT
abundance: NA; v_gene: TRBV5-1; d_gene: NA; j_gene: TRBJ1-1; CDR3aa: CASSTDLGNTEAFF; CDR3nt: TGCGCCAGCAGCACAGATTTGGGGAACACTGAAGCTTTCTTT
abundance: NA; v_gene: TRBV6-2/TRBV6-3; d_gene: NA; j_gene: TRBJ2-1; CDR3aa: CASSFDPTVGVWDNEQFF; CDR3nt: TGTGCCAGCAGTTTCGATCCAACCGTTGGAGTATGGGACAATGAGCAGTTCTTC
abundance: NA; v_gene: TRBV18; d_gene: TRBD1; j_gene: TRBJ2-1; CDR3aa: CASSPGTDNEQFF; CDR3nt: TGTGCCAGCTCGCCAGGGACAGACAATGAGCAGTTCTTC
abundance: NA; v_gene: TRBV28; d_gene: NA; j_gene: TRBJ2-2; CDR3aa: CASSRASTGELFF; CDR3nt: TGTGCCAGCAGTCGAGCGAGCACCGGGGAGCTGTTTTTT
abundance: NA; v_gene: TRBV5-6; d_gene: NA; j_gene: TRBJ1-1; CDR3aa: CASRRGGGGTEAFF; CDR3nt: TGTGCCAGCAGGCGCGGGGGCGGGGGCACTGAAGCTTTCTTT
abundance: NA; v_gene: TRBV4-3; d_gene: NA; j_gene: TRBJ1-3; CDR3aa: CASSQDVGGGNTIYF; CDR3nt: TGCGCCAGCAGCCAAGATGTCGGAGGCGGAAACACCATATATTTT
abundance: NA; v_gene: TRBV4-1; d_gene: TRBD1; j_gene: TRBJ1-1; CDR3aa: CASSQAGTGVGTEAFF; CDR3nt: TGCGCCAGCAGCCAAGCCGGGACAGGGGTAGGCACTGAAGCTTTCTTT
abundance: NA; v_gene: TRBV5-4; d_gene: TRBD1; j_gene: TRBJ1-2; CDR3aa: CASSRTGDDYGYTF; CDR3nt: TGTGCCAGCAGCCGGACAGGGGATGACTATGGCTACACCTTC
abundance: NA; v_gene: TRBV6-5; d_gene: NA; j_gene: TRBJ2-4; CDR3aa: CASSFRDKKNIQYF; CDR3nt: TGTGCCAGCAGTTTCCGGGACAAAAAAAACATTCAGTACTTC
abundance: NA; v_gene: TRBV7-2; d_gene: TRBD2; j_gene: TRBJ2-7; CDR3aa: CASSPVAGPNEQYF; CDR3nt: TGTGCCAGCAGCCCCGTAGCGGGGCCCAACGAGCAGTACTTC
abundance: NA; v_gene: TRBV28; d_gene: NA; j_gene: TRBJ2-6; CDR3aa: CASRKSGTATNSGANVLTF; CDR3nt: TGTGCCAGCAGAAAATCTGGGACTGCCACGAACTCTGGGGCCAACGTCCTGACTTTC
abundance: NA; v_gene: TRBV30; d_gene: NA; j_gene: TRBJ1-3; CDR3aa: CAWSVQAGNTIYF; CDR3nt: TGTGCCTGGAGCGTTCAAGCGGGAAACACCATATATTTT
abundance: NA; v_gene: TRBV7-3; d_gene: NA; j_gene: TRBJ2-3; CDR3aa: CASSPGHFRADTQYF; CDR3nt: TGTGCCAGCAGCCCTGGACACTTTAGGGCAGATACGCAGTATTTT
abundance: NA; v_gene: TRBV7-9; d_gene: NA; j_gene: TRBJ2-3; CDR3aa: CATSTNSGSDTQYF; CDR3nt: TGTGCCACCTCGACTAACTCGGGGTCAGATACGCAGTATTTT
abundance: NA; v_gene: TRBV5-8; d_gene: NA; j_gene: TRBJ2-3; CDR3aa: CASTVSIQVLEDTQYF; CDR3nt: TGTGCCAGCACCGTCTCGATTCAGGTCCTTGAAGATACGCAGTATTTT
abundance: NA; v_gene: TRBV2; d_gene: NA; j_gene: TRBJ1-6; CDR3aa: CASSESGNGNSPLHF; CDR3nt: TGTGCCAGCAGTGAGTCAGGGAACGGTAATTCACCCCTCCACTTT
abundance: NA; v_gene: TRBV18; d_gene: NA; j_gene: TRBJ2-4; CDR3aa: CASSPSSPPGDIQYF; CDR3nt: TGTGCCAGCTCACCATCTAGTCCTCCAGGGGACATTCAGTACTTC